This T cell receptor (beta chain) stems from a study of blood T cell repertoires in COVID-19. In the source study's methods: Cell counts per sample came from amplifying reference gene primers. Method: immunoSEQ multiplex PCR; TCRdb's copy keeps in-frame clones and lacks some. D and trimming come from the DNA, and the V and J calls and clone size come from that table. The data contain just over 300,000 clones, about nine tenths of them singletons. Germline CDR1 MNHEY, CDR2 SVGAGI. There are 13 residues in the CDR3. J was trimmed by 7 bases and V by 1 base; bases with no gene match: 0. This receptor was taken from a woman aged 25 to 39 with COVID-19, enrolled during active disease. Sample: peripheral blood. This chain links TRBV6-5 with TRBJ1-5; 8 bases fit TRBD1. The CDR3 nucleotides are TGTGCCAGCAGTTACTACAGGGGGCAGCCCCAGCATTTT. Amino acids: CASSYYRGQPQHF.